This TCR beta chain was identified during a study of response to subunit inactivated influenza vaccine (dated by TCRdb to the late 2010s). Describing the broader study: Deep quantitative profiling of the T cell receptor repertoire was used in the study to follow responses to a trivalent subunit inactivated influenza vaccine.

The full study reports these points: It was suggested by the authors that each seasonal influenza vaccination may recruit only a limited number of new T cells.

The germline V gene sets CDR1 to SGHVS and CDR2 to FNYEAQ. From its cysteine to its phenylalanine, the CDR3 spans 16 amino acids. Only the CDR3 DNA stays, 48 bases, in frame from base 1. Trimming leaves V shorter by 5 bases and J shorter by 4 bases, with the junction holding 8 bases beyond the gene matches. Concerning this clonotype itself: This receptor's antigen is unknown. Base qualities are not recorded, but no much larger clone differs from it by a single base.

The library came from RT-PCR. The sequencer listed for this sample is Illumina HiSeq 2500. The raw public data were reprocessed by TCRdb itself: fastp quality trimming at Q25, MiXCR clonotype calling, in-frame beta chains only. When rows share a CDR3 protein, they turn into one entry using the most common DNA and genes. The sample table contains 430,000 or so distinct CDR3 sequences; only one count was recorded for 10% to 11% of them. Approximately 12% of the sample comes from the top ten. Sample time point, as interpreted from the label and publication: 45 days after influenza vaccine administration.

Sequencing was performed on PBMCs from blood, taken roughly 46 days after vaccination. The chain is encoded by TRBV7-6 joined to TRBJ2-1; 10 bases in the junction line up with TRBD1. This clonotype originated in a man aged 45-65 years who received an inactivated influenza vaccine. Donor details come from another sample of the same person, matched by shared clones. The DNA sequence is TGTGCCAGCAGCATACGGACAGGGGGATTTTACAATGAGCAGTTCTTC. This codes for CASSIRTGGFYNEQFF.